This record concerns one TCR beta chain sequence. This clone has more than one count but fewer than ten. The target of this receptor is not known. The sample holds no much larger clone one base away, and base qualities are not on file. Donors were healthy HIV-negative adults with no recently reported acute infections or vaccinations. Every donor was a Caucasian adult living in Nashville, Tennessee, USA. CD8 memory samples consisted of magnetically selected CD45RO+ cells combined with CCR7-negative CD45RA+ effector memory (TemRA) cells. Blood was obtained by leukapheresis, after which PBMCs were separated by Ficoll-Histopaque density gradient centrifugation and cryopreserved in liquid nitrogen vapor phase. Analytical flow cytometry was used to check the purity and quantity of every magnetically sorted T cell population. From each sorted fraction, genomic DNA was isolated and quantified by UV absorbance on a Nanodrop 2000c.

The sample comes from a study of shared clonotypes between healthy human individuals (dated by TCRdb to the early 2020s). Turning to the overall study: A couple of women and a few men aged 18 to 49 years were included in the cohort. For each donor, CD4 naive and CD4 memory were each run on three plates, CD8 naive on two plates, and CD8 memory on one plate. To estimate repertoire size and how much clonotypes are shared between individuals, the study performed deep sequencing of blood TCR repertoires from 4 to 6 healthy adults. To increase sequencing depth and limit assay-specific biases, different laboratories used diverse techniques to prepare libraries and sequence TCR repertoires. Between about 0.8 and 8.9 billion PBMCs per donor were obtained by leukapheresis.

V loses 4 bases of germline sequence and J loses 6 bases, and the interval between the two ends is 7 bases. Based on the germline V gene, the CDR1 and CDR2 sequences are WSHSY and SAAADI. Spanning cysteine to phenylalanine, the CDR3 consists of 12 amino acids. Only the CDR3 DNA stays, 36 bases, in frame from base 1. Using the deep immunoSEQ assay, TCR CDR3 regions were amplified from genomic DNA by multiplex PCR. Extracted genomic DNA from each cell subset was distributed evenly across all wells of several immunoSEQ 96-well plates, and each plate was treated as a replicate. For sorted subsets, around 0.2 ug genomic DNA, equal to 30,000 or so T cell genomes, was loaded into each replicate PCR. Purified libraries were measured with a Qubit 3.0 fluorometer, size-checked on a Bioanalyzer 2100, and measured again with the KAPA Library Quantification kit. Each immunoSEQ 96-well plate was sequenced on its own single-read 150-cycle Illumina NextSeq 550 flow cell. Per the authors' processing: Because only junctional sequences without quality scores were contained in the immunoSEQ output, filtering matching that applied to full-length reads could not be performed. Sequences were annotated with PyIR, a Python wrapper for IgBLAST v1.9, and V/J genes and CDR3 were assigned using IMGT germline references. Reads with weak V/J assignments (E-value above 1e-6), missing CDR3, stop codons, out-of-frame junctions, or ambiguous translated residues were removed. V3J clonotypes were defined as sequences sharing the same inferred V gene, J gene, and CDR3 amino acid sequence. The percentage overlap between two repertoires was calculated by dividing the number of shared unique clonotypes by the size of the smaller repertoire. RTK rarefaction, the Chao1 estimator, and Recon v2.1 estimates of unobserved clonotypes were used to assess repertoire richness. OLGA was used to compute generation probabilities for all TCRbeta clonotypes that the gDNA method yielded from a few donors. The table comes from immuneACCESS by way of TCRdb, which keeps in-frame sequences with V and J called. Part of the clones is missing from these tables; in studies checked, under half for an unresolved V gene and the rest for unknown reasons. Clone size and the V and J calls come from that table; the DNA yielded D and trimming. Across this sample there are about 320,000 clones, with about nine tenths seen only once. The ten largest clones capture 15% to 20% of the sample.

The research as a whole found: Because the study included a small number of donors, the genetic and exposure-history diversity represented was limited. Estimated clonotype richness was generally larger for naive than for memory subsets. Compared with non-shared clonotypes, clonotypes shared by all four sorted-subset donors had higher generation probabilities. Even with the large sequencing depth, rarefaction of the sorted-subset datasets indicated that sequencing was incomplete. Based on pairwise subsampling, the degree of clonotype sharing among donors was expected to be affected by sequencing depth. Around 5.4% of naive CD4, 3.5% of naive CD8, about 2.1% of memory CD4, and less than 0.45% of memory CD8 clonotypes were shared across several donors. Only blood was sampled, and tissue TCR repertoires likely differ from those in blood.

The V and J segments used are TRBV10-2 and TRBJ2-1, with a tentative D gene TRBD2 over 5 matching bases. The TCR originated in a man aged 18 to 30 in good health. Source material: memory CD8+ T cells sorted from blood. What this sample's cell subset or site label stands for: CD45RO+ cells pooled with CCR7-negative TemRA cells. The CDR3 loop reads CASSALANEQFF. The sequence in DNA is TGCGCCAGCAGTGCCCTAGCCAATGAGCAGTTCTTC.